What follows are 26 T cell receptor beta chains derived from one specimen sequenced in a study of cytotoxic CD8 clonotypes in ibrutinib-treated CLL. TCRdb keeps only in-frame clones here, not all; method: immunoSEQ multiplex PCR. The sample records fewer than 400,000 clones, under 70% being singletons. This material consisted of PBMCs, taken after 36 months of ibrutinib treatment. The receptors were gathered from a human donor with chronic lymphocytic leukemia.

The chain recombines TRBV7-9 with TRBJ2-5, with D perhaps given as TRBD1 or TRBD2 (5 bases each). The V and J ends lost 5 bases and 0 bases respectively, with 13 bases between them. In germline, CDR1 is SEHNR, CDR2 FQNEAQ (reference sequence). CDR3 length: 15 amino acids. This chain's CDR3 is CASSLGTGYQETQYF. The CDR3 DNA reads as TGTGCCAGCAGCCTTGGGACGGGCTACCAAGAGACCCAGTACTTC.

The V and J genes are TRBV5-1 and TRBJ2-3; 14 bases are a match to TRBD2. CDR3 length: 15 residues. Germline-derived CDR1 and CDR2 are SGHRS and YFSETQ. Germline trimming cut 4 bases from V and 5 bases from J; bases unmatched to any gene: 3. CDR3 coding DNA: TGCGCCAGCAGCCCGGGACTAGCGGGAGTAGATACGCAGTATTTT. It yields the protein CASSPGLAGVDTQYF.

In its sample, this clone was seen a few times. V usage is TRBV18 and J usage is TRBJ1-1; D gene ambiguous. V lost 3 bases, J lost 3 bases, and 5 bases lay in between. This CDR3 comprises 12 residues. The germline V gene has CDR1 KGHSH and CDR2 LQKENI. The CDR3 bases are TGTGCCAGCTCACCTCGCGACACTGAAGCTTTCTTT. It specifies CASSPRDTEAFF.

Remarks on this clone: The sample has other DNA sequences that encode this CDR3 too. This rearrangement joins TRBV6-5 to TRBJ1-2; TRBD1 agrees at 11 bases. This CDR3 contains 13 residues. V dropped 2 bases and J dropped 7; count of bases not matched to a gene: 0. Germline-derived CDR1 and CDR2 are MNHEY and SVGAGI. CDR3 protein: CASSYGTGGGYTF. The CDR3, as DNA: TGTGCCAGCAGTTACGGGACAGGGGGTGGCTACACCTTC.

V usage is TRBV7-8 and J usage is TRBJ2-1; a possible D gene is TRBD1 (6 bases). This CDR3 contains 16 residues. Trimming left V 1 base short and J 0 bases short, with 10 bases between. Germline CDR1 reads SGHVS; CDR2 reads FQNEAQ. Here the CDR3 DNA reads TGTGCCAGCAGCTTAGTAGACAGGAGCTCCTACAATGAGCAGTTCTTC. As protein: CASSLVDRSSYNEQFF.

The rearrangement uses TRBV7-2 and TRBJ2-1, with TRBD1 identical over 9 bases. Looked up from germline, CDR1 is SGHTA and CDR2 is FQGNSA. CDR3 length: 18 residues. The trim removed 3 bases at V and 1 base at J, leaving 10 bases unmatched. CDR3 nucleotides: TGTGCCAGCAGCTTGCTTACAGGGGGCGCGCGGTCCTACAATGAGCAGTTCTTC. Protein: CASSLLTGGARSYNEQFF. Complete variable domain (other parts from reference TRBV7-2 and TRBJ2-1): GAGVSQSPSNKVTEKGKDVELRCDPISGHTALYWYRQSLGQGLEFLIYFQGNSAPDKSGLPSDRFSAERTGGSVSTLTIQRTQQEDSAVYLCASSLLTGGARSYNEQFFGPGTRLTVL.

The rearrangement joins TRBV10-3 to TRBJ2-1, with 9 positions matching TRBD2. There are 16 residues in the CDR3. The junction had 9 bases not matched to a gene; V was cut back by 0 bases and J by 9 bases. Germline loops: CDR1 ENHRY, CDR2 SYGVKD. In DNA form, the CDR3 reads TGTGCCATCAGTGAGTCGAAGGTAGCGGGAGCGGGTGAGCAGTTCTTC. This translates into CAISESKVAGAGEQFF.

This clone was seen a few times. The rearrangement joins TRBV6-5 to TRBJ2-7, with TRBD2 identical over 9 bases. Germline CDR1 and CDR2: MNHEY and SVGAGI. This CDR3 contains 14 residues. After removal of 8 bases from V and 6 bases from J, the junction contained 11 bases not matched to a gene. CDR3 sequence: CASGRRLADREQYF. CDR3 sequence (DNA): TGTGCCAGCGGCCGCCGACTAGCGGACCGCGAGCAGTACTTC.

This clone was seen only once. CDR3 sequence reads: CASSFGTRQGMDKNIQYF. The CDR3 DNA follows: TGCGCCAGCAGCTTCGGAACCCGACAGGGGATGGACAAAAACATTCAGTACTTC. The chain links TRBV5-1 to TRBJ2-4; TRBD1 matches at 8 bases. The CDR3 loop spans 18 amino acids. Per the germline V gene, CDR1 is SGHRS and CDR2 is YFSETQ. The V segment lost 2 bases and the J segment 3 bases; nucleotides outside the gene matches: 13.

The count of this clone is one. This sequence joins TRBV12-5 and TRBJ1-1; D remains ambiguous. Trimming stripped 7 bases from V and 1 base from J, with 16 bases between. Per the germline V gene, CDR1 is LGHNT and CDR2 is FRNRAP. The CDR3 consists of 15 residues. Here the CDR3 reads CASARLSPGNTEAFF. In nucleotides, the CDR3 is TGTGCTAGTGCCCGTTTAAGTCCGGGGAACACTGAAGCTTTCTTT.

The chain has TRBV7-3 and TRBJ1-1; D might be TRBD1 (5 bases). V lost 4 bases, J lost 2 bases, and 26 bases lay in between. The germline V gene encodes CDR1 SGHTA and CDR2 FQGTGA. The CDR3 contains 19 residues. CDR3: CASSSWGMIAGRENTEAFF. The CDR3 bases are TGTGCCAGCAGCTCCTGGGGGATGATCGCAGGGAGGGAAAACACTGAAGCTTTCTTT.

The V gene is TRBV19, the J gene TRBJ1-2, with 8 bases lining up with TRBD1. CDR1 LNHDA and CDR2 SQIVND come from the germline V gene (reference sequence). The CDR3 runs 15 residues. J lost 5 bases, V lost 5 bases, and 10 bases had no gene match. CDR3 amino acids: CASSPSTGVGYGYTF. CDR3 nucleotide sequence: TGTGCCAGTAGTCCCTCGACAGGGGTCGGTTATGGCTACACCTTC.

This clone appeared a few times. The chain carries TRBV27 and TRBJ2-7; TRBD1 aligns across 9 bases. There are 14 residues in the CDR3. Germline values: CDR1 MNHEY, CDR2 SMNVEV (reference sequence). Trimming took 7 bases from V and 1 from J; bases not matched to a gene: 5. CDR3 loop: CASTQTGGSYEQYF. CDR3 in DNA: TGTGCCAGCACCCAGACAGGGGGTTCCTACGAGCAGTACTTC.

This clone has more than one count but fewer than ten. The gene calls are TRBV19 and TRBJ2-5; a possible D gene is TRBD1 (5 bases). The V and J ends lost 2 bases and 7 bases respectively, with 20 bases between them. This CDR3 is 16 amino acids long. Germline V CDR1 and CDR2: LNHDA, SQIVND (reference sequence). The CDR3 DNA is TGTGCCAGTAGTATATCGTACAGCACCGTTGGGGCGACCCAGTACTTC. It is translated as CASSISYSTVGATQYF.

The V call is TRBV5-1, the J call TRBJ2-1; maybe TRBD2 (6 bases). The CDR3 consists of 17 residues. Germline-derived CDR1 and CDR2 are SGHRS and YFSETQ. Trimming cost V 4 bases and J 4 bases, with 21 bases left between them. The CDR3 here is CASSLSLVGSGYNEQFF. The DNA of the CDR3 is TGCGCCAGCAGCCTCTCTTTAGTGGGTAGCGGTTACAATGAGCAGTTCTTC.

The sample holds one count of this clone. The chain uses TRBV6-5 and TRBJ2-1; D is possibly TRBD2 (6 bases). The CDR3 runs to 13 residues. Trimming removed 6 bases from V and 6 bases from J, with 12 bases in between. CDR1 MNHEY and CDR2 SVGAGI come from the germline V gene. CDR3 in amino acids: CASRRDPGNEQFF. CDR3 coding DNA: TGTGCCAGCAGGCGGGATCCCGGCAATGAGCAGTTCTTC.

A few counts support this clone. This chain connects TRBV7-3 to TRBJ2-3; 8 bases match TRBD1. This CDR3 has 15 residues. Germline CDR1 reads SGHTA; CDR2 reads FQGTGA. The ends lost 4 bases at V and 0 bases at J; junction bases unmatched: 3. The CDR3 DNA reads TGTGCCAGCAGCTGGCAGGGGGCAAGCACAGATACGCAGTATTTT. This codes for CASSWQGASTDTQYF.

The rearrangement links TRBV28 to TRBJ2-2; D is ambiguous. Trimming removed 10 bases from V and 5 bases from J, with 14 bases in between. The CDR3 has 13 residues. CDR1 MDHEN and CDR2 SYDVKM come from the germline V gene. CDR3 loop: CAISISSTGELFF. The CDR3 region has the DNA TGTGCCATTAGTATATCGAGTACCGGGGAGCTGTTTTTT. Combining the CDR3 with reference TRBV28 and TRBJ2-2 gives the whole variable domain DVKVTQSSRYLVKRTGEKVFLECVQDMDHENMFWYRQDPGLGLRLIYFSYDVKMKEKGDIPEGYSVSREKKERFSLILESASTNQTSMYLCAISISSTGELFFGEGSRLTVL.

V and J are TRBV7-9 and TRBJ1-2; D gene ambiguous. The V gene's germline CDR1 is SEHNR and CDR2 FQNEAQ (reference sequence). This CDR3 has 15 amino acids. Trimming took 1 base from V and 4 from J, leaving 13 bases between them. This CDR3 is CASSLVRLKPYGYTF. In DNA, the CDR3 is TGTGCCAGCAGCTTAGTTAGGCTGAAGCCCTATGGCTACACCTTC. Variable domain in full (rest from reference TRBV7-9 and TRBJ1-2): DTGVSQNPRHKITKRGQNVTFRCDPISEHNRLYWYRQTLGQGPEFLTYFQNEAQLEKSRLLSDRFSAERPKGSFSTLEIQRTEQGDSAMYLCASSLVRLKPYGYTFGSGTRLTVV.

The rearrangement uses TRBV6-6 and TRBJ2-7; 11 nucleotides match TRBD2. The CDR3 spans 14 residues. With V trimmed by 4 bases and J by 7 bases, 6 bases remained unmatched. Germline-derived CDR1 and CDR2 are MNHNY and SVGAGI (reference sequence). CDR3 region: CASSSGLAALEQYF. The CDR3 DNA reads TGTGCCAGCAGTTCGGGACTAGCGGCCCTGGAGCAGTACTTC.

The V call is TRBV28, the J call TRBJ1-1, with D unclear. The CDR3 is 13 amino acids. V gave up 7 bases and J gave up 1 base, with 10 bases separating them. Germline-derived CDR1 and CDR2 are MDHEN and SYDVKM. In DNA form, the CDR3 reads TGTGCCAGCACCGCAAGGTGGAACACTGAAGCTTTCTTT. Protein product: CASTARWNTEAFF.

The J gene is TRBJ1-1, the V gene TRBV5-6; 9 nucleotides agree with TRBD1. This CDR3 has 17 amino acids. Germline CDR1 reads SGHDT; CDR2 reads YYEEEE. After removal of 0 bases from V and 0 bases from J, the junction contained 6 bases not matched to a gene. The CDR3 is CASSLARTGVLNTEAFF. The DNA for the CDR3 is TGTGCCAGCAGCTTGGCCCGGACAGGGGTTTTGAACACTGAAGCTTTCTTT.

Only one count was recorded for this clone. The V call is TRBV2, the J call TRBJ2-5, with TRBD1 matching over 8 bases. Germline CDR1 and CDR2: SNHLY and FYNNEI. With V trimmed by 7 bases and J by 5 bases, 15 bases remained unmatched. The CDR3 extends over 16 amino acids. This CDR3 reads CASIPGGIFRRETQYF. CDR3 bases: TGTGCCAGCATCCCAGGGGGCATTTTTCGGCGGGAGACCCAGTACTTC.

The V gene is TRBV20-1, the J gene TRBJ1-2, with D unclear. Germline V CDR1 and CDR2: DFQATT, SNEGSKA (reference sequence). The CDR3 contains 11 residues. V was cut by 7 bases and J by 4 bases, with 10 bases left in between. CDR3 DNA: TGCAGTGTTCAAAGTCTCTATGGCTACACCTTC. Residues: CSVQSLYGYTF.

The V and J genes are TRBV27 and TRBJ1-6; D is unclear. This CDR3 comprises 13 residues. Trimming pared 2 bases from V and 14 bases from J, leaving 13 bases between. Germline CDR1 is MNHEY and CDR2 is SMNVEV (reference sequence). CDR3 protein: CASSLVNWSALHF. The CDR3 coding sequence is TGTGCCAGCAGTTTAGTGAATTGGTCGGCCCTCCACTTT.

The chain recombines TRBV29-1 with TRBJ1-2; weak D call: TRBD1 (5 bases). Trimming took off 5 bases at V and 1 base at J, with 14 bases between the two ends. The CDR3 is made up of 14 amino acids. Germline V gives CDR1 SQVTM, CDR2 ANQGSEA. CDR3 in DNA: TGCAGCGTTTTGGGGACTGCAGTTAACTATGGCTACACCTTC. Translating gives CSVLGTAVNYGYTF.